One sample yielded the 11 T cell receptor beta chains listed below, sequenced in a study of cytomegalovirus exposure and HLA in healthy donors. The assay was immunoSEQ multiplex PCR, and TCRdb's table has in-frame clones only and misses some. The sample includes over 90,000 clones, 85% to 95% of them seen just once. Material for sequencing was PBMCs. These receptors were obtained from a woman aged 18-29 years in good health and CMV-seronegative.

The chain employs TRBV6-1 and TRBJ1-2; 12 bases align to TRBD1. CDR3 size: 14 residues. The germline CDR1 and CDR2 sequences are MNHNS and SASEGT. The V gene end was trimmed by 6 bases and the J gene end by 4 bases; junction bases not matched to a gene: 3. The CDR3 bases are TGTGCCAGCAGGGGACAGGGGGCGAGCTATGGCTACACCTTC. Its translation is CASRGQGASYGYTF.

This chain joins TRBV15 and TRBJ2-2, with 7 bases identical to TRBD2. J lost 4 bases, V lost 5 bases, and 13 bases had no gene match. CDR1 is LNHNV, CDR2 YYDKDF, per germline (reference sequence). The CDR3 has 17 amino acids. CDR3 region: CATSPKGLADPTGELFF. CDR3 DNA: TGTGCCACCAGCCCAAAGGGGCTAGCGGACCCCACCGGGGAGCTGTTTTTT. The entire variable domain, with the rest obtained from reference TRBV15 and TRBJ2-2, is as follows: DAMVIQNPRYQVTQFGKPVTLSCSQTLNHNVMYWYQQKSSQAPKLLFHYYDKDFNNEADTPDNFQSRRPNTSFCFLDIRSPGLGDTAMYLCATSPKGLADPTGELFFGEGSRLTVL.

The chain carries TRBV10-1 and TRBJ2-7, with 11 bases aligning to TRBD2. The CDR3 extends over 15 amino acids. V lost 5 bases, J lost 5 bases, and 8 bases stayed unmatched. Per the germline V gene, CDR1 is WNHNN and CDR2 is SYGVQD (reference sequence). The CDR3 is CASSPLAGGPNEQYF. CDR3 DNA: TGCGCCAGCAGTCCCTTAGCGGGAGGGCCTAACGAGCAGTACTTC.

This chain uses TRBV4-1 with TRBJ1-5, with TRBD1 identical over 8 bases. Per germline, CDR1 MGHRA and CDR2 YSYEKL. After removal of 0 bases from V and 6 bases from J, the junction contained 7 bases not matched to a gene. This CDR3 region has 16 residues. This CDR3 reads CASSQDGQGYGQPQHF. The CDR3 coding sequence is TGCGCCAGCAGCCAAGACGGACAGGGCTACGGTCAGCCCCAGCATTTT.

The chain joins TRBV29-1 to TRBJ1-3; D uncertain. CDR1 SQVTM and CDR2 ANQGSEA come from the germline V gene. This CDR3 has 13 amino acids. V lost 7 bases and J 0 bases, leaving 10 bases between the germline ends. The CDR3 nucleotides are TGCAGCGCTCAGCACAGCTCTGGAAACACCATATATTTT. Translated: CSAQHSSGNTIYF.

The gene calls are TRBV5-1 and TRBJ2-7; 11 bases are a match to TRBD2. The CDR3 runs 15 residues. Germline V lookup: CDR1 SGHRS, CDR2 YFSETQ. The V and J ends lost 2 bases and 4 bases, in that order; junction bases with no gene match: 5. The CDR3 spells CASSFSGLAEYEQYF. CDR3 DNA: TGCGCCAGCAGCTTTTCGGGACTAGCGGAATACGAGCAGTACTTC.

The CDR3 is CATSREAGTGTNYGYTF. Written as DNA, the CDR3 is TGTGCCACCAGCAGAGAGGCGGGGACAGGGACCAACTATGGCTACACCTTC. The V and J genes are TRBV15 and TRBJ1-2; 9 bases are a match to TRBD1. Germline trimming cut 0 bases from V and 2 bases from J; bases unmatched to any gene: 7. The CDR3 sequence is 17 residues long. Germline V lookup: CDR1 LNHNV, CDR2 YYDKDF (reference sequence). Supplemented by reference TRBV15 and TRBJ1-2, the full variable domain reads DAMVIQNPRYQVTQFGKPVTLSCSQTLNHNVMYWYQQKSSQAPKLLFHYYDKDFNNEADTPDNFQSRRPNTSFCFLDIRSPGLGDTAMYLCATSREAGTGTNYGYTFGSGTRLTVV.

The chain combines TRBV29-1 with TRBJ1-2; D is uncertain. This CDR3 contains 15 residues. Deletions cut 2 bases from V and 7 bases from J, with 20 bases between. The V gene's germline CDR1 is SQVTM and CDR2 ANQGSEA. CDR3 coding DNA: TGCAGCGTTGAATCAGCTGACCCACAGTTTGCTGGCTACACCTTC. It codes for CSVESADPQFAGYTF.

This chain joins TRBV10-3 and TRBJ2-3, with 9 positions matching TRBD1. The CDR3 is 14 amino acids. In germline, CDR1 is ENHRY, CDR2 SYGVKD. V shed 6 bases and J 5 bases; nucleotides not matched to a gene: 6. The CDR3 DNA reads as TGTGCCATCAGGGAACAGGGGGCGAAAGATACGCAGTATTTT. It encodes CAIREQGAKDTQYF.

The chain joins TRBV10-3 to TRBJ1-1; a weak D match, TRBD1 (6 bases). Trimming took 10 bases from V and 0 from J, leaving 12 bases between them. The CDR3 spans 13 residues. Germline lookup yields CDR1 ENHRY and CDR2 SYGVKD. CDR3 loop: CATTGQLNTEAFF. CDR3 DNA sequence: TGTGCCACAACTGGACAGTTGAACACTGAAGCTTTCTTT.

CDR3 amino acids: CASSLSTPGQGSYGYTF. The DNA of the CDR3 is TGTGCCAGCAGTTTATCCACTCCGGGACAGGGTTCCTATGGCTACACCTTC. This chain links TRBV27 with TRBJ1-2; 9 bases are a match to TRBD1. The CDR3 consists of 17 residues. V shed 0 bases, J shed 4 bases, and the junction held 9 bases outside the gene matches. Germline CDR1 MNHEY, CDR2 SMNVEV (reference sequence).